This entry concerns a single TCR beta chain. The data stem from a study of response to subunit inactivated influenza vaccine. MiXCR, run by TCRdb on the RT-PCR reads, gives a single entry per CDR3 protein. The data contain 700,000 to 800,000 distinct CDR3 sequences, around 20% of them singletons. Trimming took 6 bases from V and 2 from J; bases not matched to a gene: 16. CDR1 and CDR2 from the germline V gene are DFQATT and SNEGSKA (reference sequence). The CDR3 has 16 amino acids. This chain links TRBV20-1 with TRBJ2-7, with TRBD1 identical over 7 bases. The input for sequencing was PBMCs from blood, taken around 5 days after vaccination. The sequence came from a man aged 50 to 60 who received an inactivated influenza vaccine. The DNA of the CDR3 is TGCAGTGCCCAGAGGACAGGCCAACAAACTCCCTACGAGCAGTACTTC. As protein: CSAQRTGQQTPYEQYF.